The 20 T cell receptor beta chains in this list originate from one sample, sequenced in a study of blood T cells in healthy people across ages. Primed by a sample-barcoded 5' primer and a J-beta primer mix, a second PCR proceeded for about 6 to 12 cycles. TCRdb re-analysed the 5' RACE reads in MiXCR, keeping a single row per CDR3 protein. The data contain some 780,000 distinct CDR3 sequences, approximately 60% of them singletons. What was sequenced was blood. These receptors originate from a man aged 35 to 55 in good health.

The count of this clonotype is one. With a much larger clone just one base away, this may be a read error. V gene TRBV9 combines with J gene TRBJ2-7, with 10 bases aligning to TRBD2. The CDR3 covers 14 residues. V was clipped by 0 bases and J by 5 bases; unmatched bases: 2. Germline CDR1 reads SGDLS; CDR2 reads YYNGEE. The CDR3 bases are TGTGCCAGCAGCGTAGCTAGCGGGAGTAACGAGCAGTACTTC. Its protein product is CASSVASGSNEQYF.

This clonotype was counted a single time. The V gene is TRBV12-3 or TRBV12-4, the J gene TRBJ2-1, with 7 bases fitting TRBD2. J gave up 6 bases and V 6 bases, and 8 bases lay outside the gene matches. CDR3 length: 14 residues. The CDR3 protein is CASRGPTSANEQFF. Written as DNA, the CDR3 is TGTGCCAGCAGGGGACCAACTAGCGCCAATGAGCAGTTCTTC.

This chain uses TRBV4-1 with TRBJ2-7; D unclear. Germline V gives CDR1 MGHRA, CDR2 YSYEKL. V was shortened by 0 bases and J by 7 bases, with 19 bases between the two germline ends. This CDR3 contains 16 residues. CDR3: CASSQDQGSSLGEQYF. The CDR3 nucleotides read TGCGCCAGCAGCCAAGATCAAGGCAGCTCTTTAGGGGAGCAGTACTTC.

The chain joins TRBV4-2 to TRBJ2-7; 9 bases fit TRBD2. In germline, CDR1 is LGHNA, CDR2 YNFKEQ. V was clipped by 4 bases and J by 7 bases; unmatched bases: 8. The CDR3 covers 14 residues. CDR3: CASSPGLASPEQYF. In nucleotides, the CDR3 is TGTGCCAGCAGCCCGGGACTAGCTTCCCCGGAGCAGTACTTC.

The chain employs TRBV7-3 and TRBJ2-3; TRBD2 is a possible D gene (5 bases). CDR3 size: 15 residues. Per the germline V gene, CDR1 is SGHTA and CDR2 is FQGTGA. The V and J ends lost 0 bases and 2 bases respectively, with 9 bases between them. The CDR3 region is CASSLTADVTDTQYF. CDR3 DNA sequence: TGTGCCAGCAGCTTAACAGCGGATGTCACAGATACGCAGTATTTT.

This clonotype was counted between two and nine times. The rearrangement joins TRBV7-9 to TRBJ2-6; weak D call: TRBD1 (5 bases). V shed 1 base and J shed 0 bases, with 13 bases lying between them. The germline V gene has CDR1 SEHNR and CDR2 FQNEAQ (reference sequence). CDR3 length: 18 amino acids. The CDR3 loop is CASSLGQTTFSGANVLTF. For the CDR3, the DNA is TGTGCCAGCAGCTTAGGACAGACCACCTTCTCTGGGGCCAACGTCCTGACTTTC.

This clonotype has just a few counts. The chain combines TRBV20-1 with TRBJ2-7; D remains ambiguous. CDR3 length: 11 amino acids. Looked up from germline, CDR1 is DFQATT and CDR2 is SNEGSKA (reference sequence). V was cut by 1 base and J by 5 bases, with 6 bases left in between. The CDR3 loop is CSARGMDEQYF. In nucleotides, the CDR3 is TGCAGTGCTAGAGGAATGGACGAGCAGTACTTC.

V usage is TRBV18 and J usage is TRBJ1-1; D perhaps matches TRBD1 (5 bases). The germline V gene has CDR1 KGHSH and CDR2 LQKENI. Trimming took off 5 bases at V and 8 bases at J, with 12 bases between the two ends. The CDR3 length is 12 residues. The CDR3 DNA reads TGTGCCAGCTCATCGGCAGGACAAGAAGCTTTCTTT. Translating gives CASSSAGQEAFF.

The CDR3 protein is CASSYSTARGNSPLHF. The CDR3 nucleotides are TGTGCCAGCAGTTACTCGACTGCTCGGGGGAATTCACCCCTCCACTTT. This chain joins TRBV6-5 and TRBJ1-6, with D possibly TRBD1 on 5 matching bases. The germline gives CDR1 MNHEY, CDR2 SVGAGI. The CDR3 covers 16 residues. V was shortened by 0 bases and J by 7 bases, with 13 bases between the two germline ends.

The chain is built from TRBV15 and TRBJ2-2; TRBD1 matches at 9 bases. V lost 1 base to trimming and J lost 2 bases; unmatched junction nucleotides: 2. The CDR3 loop spans 16 amino acids. Germline V lookup: CDR1 LNHNV, CDR2 YYDKDF (reference sequence). The CDR3: CATSRADRGNTGELFF. CDR3 nucleotide sequence: TGTGCCACCAGCAGAGCGGACAGGGGTAACACCGGGGAGCTGTTTTTT.

The CDR3 DNA is TGTGCCAGCATAGCGGGAGGGGCCAAAAACATTCAGTACTTC. Its protein product is CASIAGGAKNIQYF. This chain uses TRBV28 with TRBJ2-4; 11 positions match TRBD2. The junction had 0 bases not matched to a gene; V was cut back by 7 bases and J by 1 base. The CDR3 length is 14 residues. Per germline, CDR1 MDHEN and CDR2 SYDVKM.

Remarks on this clonotype: This clone may be a read error of a much larger clone one base away. V is TRBV7-8 and J is TRBJ2-7, with a tentative D call TRBD2 (5 bases). CDR1 and CDR2 (germline): SGHVS, FQNEAQ. The CDR3 runs 14 residues. Trimming removed 5 bases from V and 10 bases from J, with 21 bases in between. CDR3 residues: CASSVDASWKIQYF. Written as DNA, the CDR3 is TGTGCCAGCAGCGTAGACGCTAGCTGGAAGATTCAGTACTTC.

The rearrangement links TRBV12-3 or TRBV12-4 to TRBJ2-1; 8 nucleotides line up with TRBD2. The CDR3 has 17 amino acids. After removal of 0 bases from V and 8 bases from J, the junction contained 12 bases not matched to a gene. The CDR3: CASSLASGTRGLDEQFF. CDR3 DNA sequence: TGTGCCAGCAGTTTAGCGTCCGGGACTAGGGGATTGGATGAGCAGTTCTTC.

This clonotype appeared a few times. The chain carries TRBV6-5 and TRBJ2-1, with 10 bases matching TRBD2. The CDR3 is 15 residues long. J was trimmed by 12 bases and V by 5 bases; bases with no gene match: 13. From germline, CDR1 is MNHEY and CDR2 SVGAGI. The CDR3 sequence is CASSTGTSDPRAQFF. CDR3 in DNA: TGTGCCAGCAGTACCGGGACTAGCGATCCAAGGGCGCAGTTCTTC.

The J gene is TRBJ2-1, the V gene TRBV12-3 or TRBV12-4, with 10 bases identical to TRBD2. The CDR3 has 16 residues. V gave up 4 bases and J gave up 3 bases; unmatched junction bases: 6. The CDR3 protein is CASSSGAGGIYNEQFF. CDR3 sequence (DNA): TGTGCCAGCAGTTCTGGAGCGGGGGGGATCTACAATGAGCAGTTCTTC.

This clonotype was seen a single time. This chain links TRBV12-3 or TRBV12-4 with TRBJ2-1; 14 bases line up with TRBD2. The CDR3 spans 17 residues. V trimming: 7 bases; J trimming: 2 bases; junction bases outside the gene matches: 7. CDR3 DNA sequence: TGTGCCAGCAACCTTCGGGGACTAGCGGGAGCCTACAATGAGCAGTTCTTC. Residues: CASNLRGLAGAYNEQFF.

The V call is TRBV28, the J call TRBJ1-5; D unresolved. The CDR3 totals 13 residues. With 4 bases removed from V and 3 bases from J, the gap between germline ends came to 7 bases. CDR1 is MDHEN and CDR2 is SYDVKM in the germline V gene. The CDR3 DNA sequence: TGTGCCAGCAGTTGGACGGACAATCAGCCCCAGCATTTT. Translation: CASSWTDNQPQHF.

The CDR3 is CASTPLLGWAGSISGANVLTF. CDR3 in DNA: TGTGCCAGCACACCTTTGCTAGGGTGGGCAGGGTCTATCTCTGGGGCCAACGTCCTGACTTTC. The rearrangement joins TRBV27 to TRBJ2-6; a possible D gene is TRBD1 (5 bases). CDR3 length: 21 residues. With 7 bases removed from V and 0 bases from J, the gap between germline ends came to 28 bases. CDR1 and CDR2 from the germline V gene are MNHEY and SMNVEV (reference sequence).

The rearrangement links TRBV6-5 to TRBJ2-7; D gene uncertain. Germline V gives CDR1 MNHEY, CDR2 SVGAGI. The CDR3 has 12 amino acids. The V end lost 0 bases, the J end lost 7 bases, and 7 bases lay between the germline ends. CDR3 sequence: CASSYSPEEQYF. The CDR3 DNA sequence: TGTGCCAGCAGTTACTCACCGGAGGAGCAGTACTTC.

The J gene is TRBJ1-5, the V gene TRBV27; the match to TRBD1 covers 8 bases. This CDR3 spans 14 amino acids. Germline values: CDR1 MNHEY, CDR2 SMNVEV (reference sequence). Losses at the gene ends were 5 bases for V and 4 bases for J; bases not matched to a gene: 4. The CDR3: CASSIYRGNQPQHF. For the CDR3, the DNA is TGTGCCAGCAGTATTTACAGGGGGAATCAGCCCCAGCATTTT.